Following are 30 T cell receptor beta chains from one sample sequenced in a study of a mutant IDH1 vaccine in newly diagnosed glioma. No antigen is known for these receptors. Sequenced by immunoSEQ multiplex PCR; TCRdb stores in-frame clones only, minus some. Of 60,000 or so clones listed, over 75% were seen once; the top ten hold 1.9%. The time point: week 11, during vaccination. In the vaccine, a single dose held 300 ug of the mutant IDH1 20-mer peptide, along with topical imiquimod. Source: PBMCs, taken from a glioma patient whose treatment included an IDH1 peptide vaccine. The receptors shown here come from a man aged 35 to 55 with glioma.

The genes are TRBV5-4 and TRBJ2-5, with D possibly called TRBD1 or TRBD2 (5 bases each). The CDR3 sequence is 16 residues long. The V end was cut by 4 bases, the J end by 4 bases, with 20 bases between. Germline V gives CDR1 SGHNT, CDR2 YYREEE (reference sequence). The CDR3 DNA sequence: TGTGCCAGCAGCCCTACATGGGATGCGAGGGGAGAGACCCAGTACTTC. Encoded protein: CASSPTWDARGETQYF.

This chain joins TRBV4-1 and TRBJ1-4; 10 positions agree with TRBD1. CDR1 MGHRA and CDR2 YSYEKL come from the germline V gene. The length of the CDR3 is 16 residues. Unmatched junction bases numbered 5, after V lost 0 bases and J lost 7 bases. The CDR3, as DNA: TGCGCCAGCAGCCAAGAACCGGGACAGGGGAGTGAAAAACTGTTTTTT. Its protein is CASSQEPGQGSEKLFF.

CDR3 nucleotides: TGTGCCAGCAGTGATGCGGGAGGGGTAGATGAGCAGTTCTTC. This codes for CASSDAGGVDEQFF. The rearrangement joins TRBV7-2 to TRBJ2-1, with 9 bases aligning to TRBD2. Germline CDR1 is SGHTA and CDR2 is FQGNSA. This CDR3 spans 14 amino acids. The J segment lost 8 bases and the V segment lost 6 bases, leaving 8 bases of the junction unmatched. Complete variable domain (other parts from reference TRBV7-2 and TRBJ2-1): GAGVSQSPSNKVTEKGKDVELRCDPISGHTALYWYRQSLGQGLEFLIYFQGNSAPDKSGLPSDRFSAERTGGSVSTLTIQRTQQEDSAVYLCASSDAGGVDEQFFGPGTRLTVL.

J is TRBJ1-2 and V is TRBV5-4; 9 bases line up with TRBD1. Germline CDR1 SGHNT, CDR2 YYREEE (reference sequence). V shed 7 bases and J 6 bases; nucleotides not matched to a gene: 10. CDR3 length equals 14 residues. The CDR3 reads CASRSPGQGNGYTF. The CDR3 DNA reads TGTGCCAGCCGATCTCCGGGACAGGGAAATGGCTACACCTTC. Filled out from reference TRBV5-4 and TRBJ1-2, the complete variable domain reads ETGVTQSPTHLIKTRGQQVTLRCSSQSGHNTVSWYQQALGQGPQFIFQYYREEENGRGNFPPRFSGLQFPNYSSELNVNALELDDSALYLCASRSPGQGNGYTFGSGTRLTVV.

This chain uses TRBV30 with TRBJ2-3; D unclear. The V end was cut by 4 bases, the J end by 0 bases, with 8 bases between. CDR3 size: 13 residues. Germline lookup yields CDR1 GTSNPN and CDR2 SVGIG (reference sequence). Here the CDR3 DNA reads TGTGCCTGGATAGGCAGGAGCACAGATACGCAGTATTTT. Residues: CAWIGRSTDTQYF.

The genes are TRBV6-5 and TRBJ2-5; unclear D gene. V lost 6 bases to trimming and J lost 1 base, with 12 bases between them. The germline gives CDR1 MNHEY, CDR2 SVGAGI. This CDR3 contains 14 residues. The DNA of the CDR3 is TGTGCCAGCAGACCTAGACGGACCCAAGAGACCCAGTACTTC. It yields the protein CASRPRRTQETQYF.

The genes are TRBV7-9 and TRBJ2-7, with 9 bases that match TRBD1. The trim removed 5 bases at V and 2 bases at J, leaving 4 bases unmatched. This CDR3 has 14 amino acids. Germline V gene data show CDR1 as SEHNR and CDR2 as FQNEAQ (reference sequence). The CDR3 region has the DNA TGTGCCAGCAGCGGTCGACAGGGGGCCTACGAGCAGTACTTC. Amino acid sequence: CASSGRQGAYEQYF.

The chain joins TRBV5-6 to TRBJ2-4, with TRBD2 as a possible D gene (6 bases). CDR3 size: 17 residues. V was clipped by 0 bases and J by 0 bases, with 13 bases between them. Per germline, CDR1 SGHDT and CDR2 YYEEEE. The chain's CDR3 is CASSLEGLSLAKNIQYF. DNA of the CDR3: TGTGCCAGCAGCTTGGAGGGACTTTCTCTAGCCAAAAACATTCAGTACTTC.

Regarding this clone: Mismatch with germline at one junction end may stem from a read error. The chain is built from TRBV7-7 and TRBJ2-2, with D possibly TRBD2 on 7 matching bases. The CDR3 is made up of 17 amino acids. Germline CDR1 SSHAT, CDR2 FNYEAQ (reference sequence). CDR3 amino acids: CASSPNGGRTNTGELFF. CDR3 nucleotide sequence: TGTGCTAGCAGCCCGAACGGGGGGCGGACCAACACCGGGGAGCTGTTTTTT. Drawing the rest from reference TRBV7-7 and TRBJ2-2, the complete variable domain is GAGVSQSPRYKVTKRGQDVTLRCDPISSHATLYWYQQALGQGPEFLTYFNYEAQPDKSGLPSDRFSAERPEGSISTLTIQRTEQRDSAMYRCASSPNGGRTNTGELFFGEGSRLTVL.

J is TRBJ1-2 and V is TRBV25-1; TRBD1 aligns across 7 bases. This CDR3 region has 12 residues. Trimming at V came to 4 bases and at J to 7 bases, leaving 3 bases not matched to a gene. Germline V gene sequence: CDR1 MGHDK, CDR2 SYGVNS. The CDR3 DNA follows: TGTGCCAGCAGTGCGACAGGGTCTGGCTACACCTTC. It yields the protein CASSATGSGYTF.

By frequency in the sample, this clone is medium-sized (0.01 to 0.1%). The chain recombines TRBV6-1 with TRBJ1-2; unclear D gene. Trimming shortened V by 2 bases and J by 8 bases, and 9 bases separated the two germline ends. CDR3 length: 12 amino acids. Germline lookup yields CDR1 MNHNS and CDR2 SASEGT. The chain's CDR3 is CASSEMGSGYTF. The CDR3 DNA sequence: TGTGCCAGCAGTGAAATGGGGAGCGGCTACACCTTC.

This chain connects TRBV15 to TRBJ2-5; 7 bases agree with TRBD2. J gave up 5 bases and V 0 bases, and 3 bases lay outside the gene matches. CDR1 is LNHNV and CDR2 is YYDKDF in the germline V gene (reference sequence). The CDR3 is 14 residues long. The CDR3 sequence: CATSRDTGRETQYF. DNA for the CDR3: TGTGCCACCAGCAGAGATACCGGGAGGGAGACCCAGTACTTC.

The chain combines TRBV2 with TRBJ2-7; no clear D. V was shortened by 6 bases and J by 0 bases, with 6 bases between the two germline ends. CDR3 length equals 12 residues. Germline V gene lookup returns CDR1 SNHLY and CDR2 FYNNEI. CDR3 nucleotide sequence: TGTGCCAGCAGCTTAAGCTCCTACGAGCAGTACGTC. This gives the protein CASSLSSYEQYV.

The chain employs TRBV4-1 and TRBJ1-1; D may be TRBD1 (5 bases). V shed 3 bases and J shed 10 bases, with 12 bases lying between them. Germline values: CDR1 MGHRA, CDR2 YSYEKL. This CDR3 comprises 12 residues. The CDR3 DNA is TGCGCCAGCAGCCACCTTGCCGGGGGAGCTTTCTTT. It translates to CASSHLAGGAFF.

In DNA form, the CDR3 reads TGTGCCAGCAGTGTAAGCGGGGTAGACTACTATGGCTACACCTTC. This codes for CASSVSGVDYYGYTF. The J gene is TRBJ1-2, the V gene TRBV2, with D unclear. The germline CDR1 and CDR2 sequences are SNHLY and FYNNEI. V gave up 4 bases and J gave up 3 bases, with 15 bases separating them. This CDR3 is built from 15 residues.

The chain is built from TRBV6-4 and TRBJ1-6; a possible D gene is TRBD1 (6 bases). Deletions cut 4 bases from V and 7 bases from J, with 11 bases between. CDR1 and CDR2 (germline): MRHNA, SNTAGT. This CDR3 has 14 residues. The DNA of the CDR3 is TGTGCCAGCAGTGTCGGGGGCGACAATTCACCCCTCCACTTT. Translated: CASSVGGDNSPLHF.

The chain employs TRBV5-1 and TRBJ2-1, with TRBD2 identical over 8 bases. The CDR3 is made up of 15 amino acids. CDR1 and CDR2 from the germline V gene are SGHRS and YFSETQ. With 1 base clipped from V and 6 bases from J, the junction kept 6 bases outside the gene matches. DNA of the CDR3: TGCGCCAGCAGCTTGAATCACGGGGGGGCCAATGAGCAGTTCTTC. Its protein product is CASSLNHGGANEQFF.

The chain couples TRBV11-3 to TRBJ2-3, with 7 nucleotides matching TRBD1. With V trimmed by 0 bases and J by 4 bases, 4 bases remained unmatched. The germline CDR1 and CDR2 sequences are SGHNT and YENEEA. The length of the CDR3 is 15 residues. CDR3 sequence: CASSLDTRGSDTQYF. Written as DNA, the CDR3 is TGTGCCAGCAGCTTAGATACCAGGGGGTCAGATACGCAGTATTTT.

This clone has a single count. The chain is built from TRBV27 and TRBJ1-2; TRBD1 matches at 7 bases. The CDR3 length is 13 residues. The trim removed 5 bases at V and 4 bases at J, leaving 4 bases unmatched. Germline V lookup: CDR1 MNHEY, CDR2 SMNVEV (reference sequence). The CDR3 DNA follows: TGTGCCAGCAGTCGGACAGGCGGCTATGGCTACACCTTC. Translating gives CASSRTGGYGYTF.

This clone was seen a single time. This chain joins TRBV2 and TRBJ1-5; 7 bases agree with TRBD1. Germline lookup yields CDR1 SNHLY and CDR2 FYNNEI. This CDR3 spans 15 amino acids. V lost 6 bases, J lost 1 base, and 6 bases stayed unmatched. Written as DNA, the CDR3 is TGTGCCAGCAGCCTAGAGACAGGGAGCAATCAGCCCCAGCATTTT. Residues: CASSLETGSNQPQHF.

The chain recombines TRBV20-1 with TRBJ2-1; no clear D. CDR1 and CDR2 from the germline V gene are DFQATT and SNEGSKA (reference sequence). CDR3 size: 10 residues. Trimming shortened V by 6 bases and J by 7 bases, and 7 bases separated the two germline ends. The CDR3 nucleotides read TGCAGTGCGGGAAGGAATGAGCAGTTCTTC. As protein: CSAGRNEQFF.

This clone appeared once. The chain employs TRBV19 and TRBJ1-1; the D gene is possibly TRBD1 (6 bases). The germline V gene encodes CDR1 LNHDA and CDR2 SQIVND (reference sequence). The CDR3 covers 13 residues. V was clipped by 4 bases and J by 7 bases, with 13 bases between them. This CDR3 is CASSKSGVGEAFF. The CDR3 nucleotides are TGTGCCAGTAGTAAGTCAGGGGTCGGTGAAGCTTTCTTT.

In its sample, this clone was seen once. The chain couples TRBV11-1 to TRBJ2-3, with D unclear. The CDR3 loop spans 15 amino acids. Between the trimmed V and J ends, which lost 0 bases and 7 bases, there was a span of 14 bases. CDR1 and CDR2 from the germline V gene are SGHAT and FQDESV (reference sequence). CDR3 sequence reads: CASSLANTLAYTQYF. CDR3 in DNA: TGTGCCAGCAGCTTAGCGAATACCTTAGCTTATACGCAGTATTTT.

The chain is built from TRBV5-5 and TRBJ2-5; perhaps TRBD1 as D (5 bases). CDR1 is SGHKS, CDR2 YYEKEE, per germline (reference sequence). Trimming left V 4 bases short and J 1 base short, with 8 bases between. CDR3 size: 13 residues. CDR3 sequence reads: CASSPDTQETQYF. CDR3 DNA sequence: TGTGCCAGCAGCCCGGACACCCAAGAGACCCAGTACTTC.

The V call is TRBV9, the J call TRBJ2-3; the match to TRBD1 covers 7 bases. The CDR3 runs 15 residues. Germline trimming cut 2 bases from V and 5 bases from J; bases unmatched to any gene: 8. The germline V gene encodes CDR1 SGDLS and CDR2 YYNGEE. The CDR3, as DNA: TGTGCCAGCAGCGTGACGACAGGGTCCATAGATACGCAGTATTTT. Its protein product is CASSVTTGSIDTQYF. The whole variable domain, remainder taken from reference TRBV9 and TRBJ2-3, is DSGVTQTPKHLITATGQRVTLRCSPRSGDLSVYWYQQSLDQGLQFLIQYYNGEERAKGNILERFSAQQFPDLHSELNLSSLELGDSALYFCASSVTTGSIDTQYFGPGTRLTVL.

The chain joins TRBV5-4 to TRBJ1-4, with 9 bases aligning to TRBD1. With 4 bases clipped from V and 4 bases from J, the junction kept 8 bases outside the gene matches. The CDR3 is 16 residues long. Germline CDR1 and CDR2: SGHNT and YYREEE (reference sequence). The CDR3: CASSRTGEIVNEKLFF. For the CDR3, the DNA is TGTGCCAGCAGCCGGACAGGGGAGATCGTTAATGAAAAACTGTTTTTT.

The CDR3: CASSLGQGYGYTF. DNA for the CDR3: TGTGCCAGCAGCTTAGGACAGGGCTATGGCTACACCTTC. The chain uses TRBV7-9 and TRBJ1-2, with 7 positions matching TRBD1. This CDR3 comprises 13 residues. The junction had 0 bases not matched to a gene; V was cut back by 1 base and J by 4 bases. CDR1 and CDR2 from the germline V gene are SEHNR and FQNEAQ (reference sequence). Together with reference TRBV7-9 and TRBJ1-2, the CDR3 gives the full variable domain: DTGVSQNPRHKITKRGQNVTFRCDPISEHNRLYWYRQTLGQGPEFLTYFQNEAQLEKSRLLSDRFSAERPKGSFSTLEIQRTEQGDSAMYLCASSLGQGYGYTFGSGTRLTVV.

The chain employs TRBV14 and TRBJ1-1, with 9 bases identical to TRBD1. The CDR3 has 14 amino acids. The germline CDR1 and CDR2 sequences are SGHDN and FVKESK. V lost 4 bases to trimming and J lost 4 bases; unmatched junction nucleotides: 4. The CDR3 region is CASSPTTGGTEAFF. In DNA, the CDR3 is TGTGCCAGCAGCCCCACGACAGGGGGCACTGAAGCTTTCTTT.

DNA for the CDR3: TGCGCCAGCAGCCAAGGCCCATTCCGGGGGACAGATACGCAGTATTTT. This sequence encodes CASSQGPFRGTDTQYF. The rearrangement uses TRBV4-3 and TRBJ2-3; tentatively, D is TRBD2 (6 bases). The CDR3 is made up of 16 amino acids. Germline V lookup: CDR1 LGHNA, CDR2 YSLEER. The V gene lost 1 base and the J gene lost 3 bases, with 14 bases spanning the gap.

The V call is TRBV9, the J call TRBJ2-7, with TRBD1 matching 8 bases. CDR3 size: 15 residues. Germline loops: CDR1 SGDLS, CDR2 YYNGEE. Germline trimming cut 0 bases from V and 3 bases from J; bases unmatched to any gene: 5. CDR3 sequence reads: CASSVATGGGYEQYF. The CDR3 DNA reads as TGTGCCAGCAGCGTAGCAACAGGGGGAGGCTACGAGCAGTACTTC.